One T cell receptor (beta chain) is described in this entry. Its antigen is not identified. Unique molecular identifiers had been added to the TCR beta cDNA libraries. Input amounts of roughly 0.9 to 10 million T cells were used. These gave around 500,000 cDNA molecules, so each molecule approximated one T cell. One entry per CDR3 protein results from TCRdb running MiXCR on the PCR reads. The table has about 770,000 distinct CDR3 sequences, around 46% seen once. The V gene's germline CDR1 is SGHRS and CDR2 YFSETQ. J gave up 7 bases and V 4 bases, and 8 bases lay outside the gene matches. The CDR3 loop spans 15 amino acids. The data originate from a study of post-analysis software for immune sequencing data. Study overall: Multiple sclerosis in the patients followed relapsing-remitting, secondary progressive and progressive-relapsing courses.

Study-wide results and limits: Normalized Chao1 diversity was significantly reduced in patients versus controls. The study found TRBV5-6, TRBV5-1 and TRBV20-1 among 4 or 5 TRBV segments more frequent in patients than controls. Strong co-clustering by F measure was evident for samples that had been prepared in the same batch.

The receptor was derived from a girl under 18 with multiple sclerosis. Material: blood. The chain combines TRBV5-1 with TRBJ2-7, with 13 positions matching TRBD2. CDR3: CASSETSGRRREQYF. The CDR3 DNA reads TGCGCCAGCAGCGAGACTAGCGGGAGGCGTAGGGAGCAGTACTTC.